Below are 23 T cell receptor beta chains sequenced from a single sample in a study of radiation and T cells in renal cell carcinoma. The time point denotes: blood 2 weeks post-SBRT. This sample's treatment: 15 Gy SBRT to primary tumor, nephrectomy 4 weeks later. Sequencing was performed with immunoSEQ multiplex PCR; in TCRdb, only in-frame clones are kept and a portion is missing. In the table there are 100,000 to 150,000 clones, 70% to 90% of which are singletons. Specimen: blood, collected from a patient whose treatment included radiotherapy and nephrectomy. These receptors were collected from an older woman with renal cell carcinoma.

The chain joins TRBV19 to TRBJ1-3, with D maybe TRBD1 (6 bases). Trimming removed 9 bases from V and 3 bases from J, with 12 bases in between. Germline V gene lookup returns CDR1 LNHDA and CDR2 SQIVND (reference sequence). The length of the CDR3 is 13 residues. This CDR3 reads CASQQGLGNTIYF. The CDR3 DNA reads TGTGCCAGCCAACAGGGCCTTGGAAACACCATATATTTT.

The genes are TRBV7-3 and TRBJ2-3; D is ambiguous. Trimming cost V 1 base and J 0 bases, with 8 bases left between them. CDR3 length equals 15 residues. Germline CDR1 reads SGHTA; CDR2 reads FQGTGA. CDR3 sequence (DNA): TGTGCCAGCAGCTTAATACTACTCAGCACAGATACGCAGTATTTT. Amino acid sequence: CASSLILLSTDTQYF. The full variable domain, in which reference TRBV7-3 and TRBJ2-3 provide the parts outside the CDR3, is GAGVSQTPSNKVTEKGKYVELRCDPISGHTALYWYRQSLGQGPEFLIYFQGTGAADDSGLPNDRFFAVRPEGSVSTLKIQRTERGDSAVYLCASSLILLSTDTQYFGPGTRLTVL.

The V and J genes are TRBV20-1 and TRBJ1-1; D gene ambiguous. CDR3 size: 11 residues. Germline CDR1 reads DFQATT; CDR2 reads SNEGSKA (reference sequence). V was pared by 5 bases and J by 6 bases, with 10 bases between. The CDR3 coding sequence is TGCAGTGCTTCTCCCCCCCCTGAAGCTTTCTTT. It specifies CSASPPPEAFF.

The chain combines TRBV18 with TRBJ2-3; the match to TRBD2 covers 13 bases. Germline V gene data show CDR1 as KGHSH and CDR2 as LQKENI. The CDR3 consists of 16 residues. The V and J ends lost 2 bases and 5 bases, in that order; junction bases with no gene match: 4. DNA for the CDR3: TGTGCCAGCTCACCAACTAGCGGGGGGGTCGGAGATACGCAGTATTTT. It translates to CASSPTSGGVGDTQYF.

The chain employs TRBV7-2 and TRBJ1-5, with D maybe TRBD1 (5 bases). Germline V lookup: CDR1 SGHTA, CDR2 FQGNSA. Trimming took 2 bases from V and 5 from J, leaving 7 bases between them. This CDR3 region has 13 residues. CDR3 protein: CASSLRGYQPQHF. The CDR3 DNA reads TGTGCCAGCAGCTTAAGGGGTTATCAGCCCCAGCATTTT.

V is TRBV5-1 and J is TRBJ2-1, with TRBD2 identical over 8 bases. Looked up from germline, CDR1 is SGHRS and CDR2 is YFSETQ. The CDR3 consists of 16 residues. Unmatched junction bases numbered 14, after V lost 2 bases and J lost 10 bases. CDR3 nucleotide sequence: TGCGCCAGCAGCTTATCGACGGGAGGGAATAGAGACGAGCAGTTCTTC. Protein: CASSLSTGGNRDEQFF.

The rearrangement links TRBV5-4 to TRBJ2-7, with no clear D. Germline V gives CDR1 SGHNT, CDR2 YYREEE (reference sequence). The CDR3 consists of 14 residues. V lost 1 base, J lost 0 bases, and 8 bases lay in between. The CDR3 coding sequence is TGTGCCAGCAGCTTGTTCACGGCCTCCTACGAGCAGTACTTC. Translation: CASSLFTASYEQYF.

The chain couples TRBV7-2 to TRBJ2-5; D is unclear. V lost 1 base and J 5 bases, leaving 8 bases between the germline ends. Germline V gives CDR1 SGHTA, CDR2 FQGNSA. The CDR3 has 13 amino acids. This chain's CDR3 is CASSLDPPETQYF. CDR3 DNA: TGTGCCAGCAGCTTAGATCCCCCGGAGACCCAGTACTTC.

This chain links TRBV5-1 with TRBJ1-3, with unresolved D. In germline, CDR1 is SGHRS, CDR2 YFSETQ. CDR3 length: 16 residues. V dropped 1 base and J dropped 1 base, with 12 bases sitting between them. CDR3 DNA sequence: TGCGCCAGCAGCTTGTCCGGAGGGTATTCTGGAAACACCATATATTTT. Amino acid sequence: CASSLSGGYSGNTIYF.

The chain couples TRBV6-1 to TRBJ2-7; D gene uncertain. Germline V gives CDR1 MNHNS, CDR2 SASEGT. The CDR3 covers 17 residues. V lost 2 bases and J 1 base, leaving 18 bases between the germline ends. The CDR3 sequence is CASSETGRSHFSYEQYF. In DNA form, the CDR3 reads TGTGCCAGCAGTGAAACCGGCAGGTCCCATTTTTCCTACGAGCAGTACTTC.

A few counts support this clone. The chain recombines TRBV19 with TRBJ1-5, with a possible D match to TRBD1 (6 bases). Trimming left V 4 bases short and J 3 bases short, with 13 bases between. In germline, CDR1 is LNHDA, CDR2 SQIVND (reference sequence). The CDR3 spans 15 residues. The CDR3 nucleotides are TGTGCCAGTAGTAATCACAGGGACTTCAATCAGCCCCAGCATTTT. Translation gives CASSNHRDFNQPQHF.

V usage is TRBV5-1 and J usage is TRBJ2-3; 9 positions match TRBD1. The V gene end was trimmed by 0 bases and the J gene end by 3 bases; junction bases not matched to a gene: 11. The V gene's germline CDR1 is SGHRS and CDR2 YFSETQ. CDR3 length: 18 residues. The CDR3 spells CASSLGNRGRMKTDTQYF. CDR3 sequence (DNA): TGCGCCAGCAGCTTGGGGAACAGGGGGCGGATGAAGACAGATACGCAGTATTTT.

This rearrangement joins TRBV28 to TRBJ2-6; TRBD2 matches at 10 bases. CDR1 and CDR2 from the germline V gene are MDHEN and SYDVKM. The CDR3 is 17 amino acids. The V and J ends lost 4 bases and 2 bases, in that order; junction bases with no gene match: 5. CDR3 region: CASSSLLAGPGANVLTF. The DNA for the CDR3 is TGTGCCAGCAGTTCCCTACTAGCGGGGCCTGGGGCCAACGTCCTGACTTTC.

The gene calls are TRBV9 and TRBJ2-7, with D perhaps matching TRBD1 or TRBD2 (5 bases each). The CDR3 consists of 11 residues. Trimming took off 2 bases at V and 5 bases at J, with 5 bases between the two ends. The germline V gene has CDR1 SGDLS and CDR2 YYNGEE. DNA for the CDR3: TGTGCCAGCAGCGTGGGGGACGAGCAGTACTTC. Translating gives CASSVGDEQYF. The full variable domain, its missing parts supplied by reference TRBV9 and TRBJ2-7, is DSGVTQTPKHLITATGQRVTLRCSPRSGDLSVYWYQQSLDQGLQFLIQYYNGEERAKGNILERFSAQQFPDLHSELNLSSLELGDSALYFCASSVGDEQYFGPGTRLTVT.

The rearrangement links TRBV5-1 to TRBJ2-7, with D tentatively TRBD1 or TRBD2 (6 bases each). Germline V lookup: CDR1 SGHRS, CDR2 YFSETQ. V lost 1 base to trimming and J lost 6 bases, with 8 bases between them. There are 12 residues in the CDR3. The DNA of the CDR3 is TGCGCCAGCAGCTTGCGGGGGCGCGAGCAGTACTTC. This gives the protein CASSLRGREQYF.

This clone was detected a few times. The rearrangement links TRBV18 to TRBJ1-5, with D uncertain. This CDR3 contains 12 residues. Trimming pared 6 bases from V and 10 bases from J, leaving 13 bases between. The germline gives CDR1 KGHSH, CDR2 LQKENI. CDR3 loop: CASSMAGNPQHF. The CDR3 DNA reads TGTGCCAGCTCCATGGCAGGCAACCCCCAGCATTTT.

The chain couples TRBV4-1 to TRBJ2-7, with D perhaps being TRBD1 or TRBD2 (6 bases each). The CDR3 consists of 15 residues. Trimming removed 4 bases at V and 5 bases at J, with 18 bases between. Germline V gene sequence: CDR1 MGHRA, CDR2 YSYEKL. The CDR3 is CASSLAGGTTDEQYF. In DNA form, the CDR3 reads TGCGCCAGCAGCCTGGCGGGCGGGACAACAGACGAGCAGTACTTC.

The chain carries TRBV15 and TRBJ1-6; no clear D gene. Germline CDR1 LNHNV, CDR2 YYDKDF (reference sequence). V lost 4 bases, J lost 5 bases, and 3 bases lay in between. This CDR3 contains 12 residues. CDR3 DNA: TGTGCCACCAGCACCAATAATTCACCCCTCCACTTT. It is translated as CATSTNNSPLHF.

J is TRBJ1-4 and V is TRBV28; 11 bases are shared with TRBD1. The CDR3 sequence is 17 residues long. The V segment lost 6 bases and the J segment 2 bases; nucleotides outside the gene matches: 8. Germline lookup yields CDR1 MDHEN and CDR2 SYDVKM. The CDR3 reads CASSWGQGVLTNEKLFF. In DNA, the CDR3 is TGTGCCAGCAGCTGGGGACAGGGGGTGCTCACTAATGAAAAACTGTTTTTT. Variable domain in full (rest from reference TRBV28 and TRBJ1-4): DVKVTQSSRYLVKRTGEKVFLECVQDMDHENMFWYRQDPGLGLRLIYFSYDVKMKEKGDIPEGYSVSREKKERFSLILESASTNQTSMYLCASSWGQGVLTNEKLFFGSGTQLSVL.

The CDR3 sequence: CASSRGQQETQYF. As DNA, the CDR3 is TGCGCCAGCAGCCGCGGACAGCAAGAGACCCAGTACTTC. The rearrangement joins TRBV5-1 to TRBJ2-5; possible D gene TRBD1, 6 bases. Germline V CDR1 and CDR2: SGHRS, YFSETQ. The CDR3 contains 13 residues. Trimming took 4 bases from V and 2 from J, leaving 9 bases between them. Full variable domain (remainder filled in from reference TRBV5-1 and TRBJ2-5): KAGVTQTPRYLIKTRGQQVTLSCSPISGHRSVSWYQQTPGQGLQFLFEYFSETQRNKGNFPGRFSGRQFSNSRSEMNVSTLELGDSALYLCASSRGQQETQYFGPGTRLLVL.

V gene TRBV11-2 combines with J gene TRBJ1-2; D call uncertain. Germline CDR1 SGHAT, CDR2 FQNNGV. The germline V and J ends were trimmed by 0 bases and 4 bases, with 12 bases remaining between them. This CDR3 region has 15 residues. CDR3 sequence: CASSLDEIVTYGYTF. In nucleotides, the CDR3 is TGTGCCAGCAGCTTAGATGAGATCGTCACCTATGGCTACACCTTC.

This chain uses TRBV19 with TRBJ2-1; D gene uncertain. Per germline, CDR1 LNHDA and CDR2 SQIVND (reference sequence). This CDR3 comprises 15 residues. Trimming cost V 4 bases and J 2 bases, with 12 bases left between them. The CDR3 DNA follows: TGTGCCAGTAGTAAGACACAATTCCCCTACAATGAGCAGTTCTTC. Amino acid sequence: CASSKTQFPYNEQFF.

This clone occurred a few times. V is TRBV28 and J is TRBJ1-5; D is perhaps TRBD1 (5 bases). The germline gives CDR1 MDHEN, CDR2 SYDVKM. V lost 6 bases and J lost 8, with 20 bases in between. CDR3 length: 15 residues. CDR3 DNA sequence: TGTGCCAGCAGACCTCCGGGACCGGCCTCAGAGCCCCAGCATTTT. Protein sequence: CASRPPGPASEPQHF. The entire variable domain, with the rest obtained from reference TRBV28 and TRBJ1-5, is as follows: DVKVTQSSRYLVKRTGEKVFLECVQDMDHENMFWYRQDPGLGLRLIYFSYDVKMKEKGDIPEGYSVSREKKERFSLILESASTNQTSMYLCASRPPGPASEPQHFGDGTRLSIL.